This T cell receptor (beta chain) emerged from a study of cytomegalovirus exposure and HLA in healthy donors. Study-level background: From donors who were HLA-typed, an early data release held 70 million to 90 million unique TCRs. General study findings and limits: Confirmation was obtained in vitro that a few CMV-associated chains are specific for CMV antigens.

PCR involved 60 Vbeta and 13 Jbeta primers. Libraries were prepared by immunoSEQ multiplex PCR; TCRdb keeps only in-frame clonotypes and omits some of them. Among about 150,000 clones listed, 75% to 85% were seen once. Per germline, CDR1 SGHDN and CDR2 FVKESK. This CDR3 is 16 amino acids long. V gave up 1 base and J gave up 3 bases; unmatched junction bases: 6. As concerns this clone: Its antigen is still unknown.

The source material was PBMCs. The TCR sequence derives from a woman between 40 and 55 years old in good health and CMV-seronegative. The chain couples TRBV14 to TRBJ2-7; TRBD1 aligns across 10 bases. The CDR3 coding sequence is TGTGCCAGCAGCCAAGGACCGGGACAGGGGAACTACGAGCAGTACTTC. This codes for CASSQGPGQGNYEQYF.